The rows below give T cell receptor beta chains drawn from one sample of a study of blood T cell repertoires in COVID-19. The method was immunoSEQ multiplex PCR; TCRdb's version includes in-frame clones alone and lacks a portion of them. There are approximately 150,000 clones in the sample; roughly 90% occur only once, and around 1.4% lies in the top ten. The sample consisted of peripheral blood. The source is a woman aged 45-60 years with acute or convalescent COVID-19. CDR3s leave out the opening cysteine and the closing phenylalanine or tryptophan. The D gene is left open where the match is weak.

.	TRBV12-3/TRBV12-4	TRBJ1-2	ASSRGEVGYT
.	TRBV6-5	TRBJ2-1	ASSYSRDNEQF
.	TRBV12-3/TRBV12-4	TRBJ1-2	ASSLGSYGYT
.	TRBV7-8	TRBJ1-2	ASSLAGDGYT
TRBD2	TRBV19	TRBJ2-3	ASSHSGGEEADTQY
TRBD1	TRBV5-6	TRBJ1-2	ASRATGIYGYT
TRBD1	TRBV5-1	TRBJ2-7	ASSPTGSAEQY
TRBD1	TRBV6-5	TRBJ1-2	ASRPDRGRYGYT
.	TRBV5-6	TRBJ1-2	ASTPAVAWVYGYT
TRBD1	TRBV7-2	TRBJ2-7	ASTPSGTGYGEQY
.	TRBV9	TRBJ1-2	ARRYGYT
TRBD2	TRBV7-8	TRBJ2-1	ASSTGTSGRYEQF
.	TRBV5-8	TRBJ2-1	ASLLGLHYNEQF
.	TRBV27	TRBJ1-5	ASSSLDSNQPQH
TRBD1	TRBV5-6	TRBJ1-3	ASRDRGLSGNTIY
TRBD2	TRBV3-1/TRBV3-2	TRBJ2-1	ASSLIAGGPDEQF
.	TRBV7-8	TRBJ1-5	ASSWTAARNQPQH
.	TRBV6-5	TRBJ1-3	ASRSVSGNTIY
.	TRBV7-6	TRBJ1-5	AGGRVGNQPQH
TRBD1	TRBV9	TRBJ1-3	ASSANRGPGNTIY
.	TRBV29-1	TRBJ1-1	SVAPGGTNTEAF
TRBD1	TRBV19	TRBJ1-2	ASRATGQYYGYS
TRBD1	TRBV18	TRBJ1-4	ASSLTGEDEKLF
TRBD2	TRBV11-2	TRBJ2-3	ASSLGGGSADTQY
.	TRBV18	TRBJ1-1	ASSPGSETEAF
.	TRBV5-8	TRBJ2-2	ASSFGARGIGELF
TRBD1	TRBV7-2	TRBJ1-2	ASSPDRGNYGYT
.	TRBV18	TRBJ1-3	ASSNYRDSGNTIY
.	TRBV6-5	TRBJ1-1	ASSTAGVAF
.	TRBV29-1	TRBJ1-1	SVKRQSEAF